Included here is one T cell receptor beta chain sequence, with context. Its antigen remains unknown. The data derive from a study of PD-1 blockade in classical Hodgkin lymphoma. Time point in this sample: cycle 4 day 1 (C4D1), after about 6 weeks of nivolumab. Every single patient, without exception, relapsed after autologous stem cell transplantation, and brentuximab vedotin exposure varied. In germline, CDR1 is SGHKS, CDR2 YYEKEE (reference sequence). This CDR3 has 16 residues. Losses at the gene ends were 7 bases for V and 7 bases for J; bases not matched to a gene: 13. Notes on the study in general: Complete responders possessed baseline diversity comparable to newly diagnosed patients. Baseline TCR diversity was reportedly lower in newly diagnosed patients than healthy donors.

The assay was immunoSEQ multiplex PCR, and TCRdb's table has in-frame clones only and misses some. Of approximately 44,000 clones listed, around two thirds are singletons. The input for sequencing was peripheral blood mononuclear cells (PBMCs), taken before the fourth cycle of nivolumab. This chain connects TRBV5-5 to TRBJ2-7, with 14 positions matching TRBD2. The clonotype originates from a human donor with classical Hodgkin lymphoma. Here the CDR3 reads CASGHSGTSGGGEQYF. DNA of the CDR3: TGTGCCAGCGGCCATTCCGGGACTAGCGGGGGTGGAGAGCAGTACTTC.